This T cell receptor (beta chain) was captured in a study of blood T cells in healthy people across ages. This clonotype has at least ten counts. A sample-barcoded 5' primer and a J-beta primer mix were used in a second PCR of roughly 7 to 12 cycles. One entry per CDR3 protein results from TCRdb running MiXCR on the 5' RACE reads. The table shows 870,000 or so distinct CDR3 sequences, with 25% to 35% occurring only once. CDR3 length: 14 amino acids. The junction had 8 bases not matched to a gene; V was cut back by 6 bases and J by 3 bases. Germline V gene data show CDR1 as MNHEY and CDR2 as SVGAGI. The rearrangement joins TRBV6-5 to TRBJ2-7; 7 bases are a match to TRBD1. The clonotype comes from an elderly woman in good health. Sequencing was done on a sample of blood. The CDR3 is CASSPRGYDYEQYF. The CDR3 DNA sequence: TGTGCCAGCAGCCCCAGGGGGTACGACTACGAGCAGTACTTC.